Below are 10 T cell receptor beta chains sequenced from a single sample in a study of T cell responses to AZD1222 COVID-19 vaccine. Generated by immunoSEQ multiplex PCR, the TCRdb table keeps only in-frame clones and is missing some. The sample has 150,000 to 200,000 clones, just over 90% seen once; the top ten hold around 1%. The sample was peripheral blood, taken 28 days after the second AZD1222 dose. Receptors originate from an adult who received the AZD1222 COVID-19 vaccine.

V gene TRBV12-5 combines with J gene TRBJ1-2; the D gene is possibly TRBD1 (5 bases). The CDR3 is 12 residues long. Per germline, CDR1 LGHNT and CDR2 FRNRAP. The V end was cut by 11 bases, the J end by 4 bases, with 14 bases between. The CDR3 protein is CAVTAHAYGYTF. DNA for the CDR3: TGTGCTGTGACAGCGCACGCCTATGGCTACACCTTC. Full variable domain (rest looked up from reference TRBV12-5 and TRBJ1-2): DARVTQTPRHKVTEMGQEVTMRCQPILGHNTVFWYRQTMMQGLELLAYFRNRAPLDDSGMPKDRFSAEMPDATLATLKIQPSEPRDSAVYFCAVTAHAYGYTFGSGTRLTVV.

The genes are TRBV6-6 and TRBJ1-4, with a possible D match to TRBD1 (5 bases). This CDR3 region has 13 residues. V was cut by 7 bases and J by 5 bases, with 11 bases left in between. Germline CDR1 and CDR2: MNHNY and SVGAGI (reference sequence). The CDR3 DNA sequence: TGTGCCAGCAATAGACAGTTCAATGAAAAACTGTTTTTT. It specifies CASNRQFNEKLFF.

This rearrangement joins TRBV18 to TRBJ2-2; tentative D call: TRBD1 (6 bases). Per germline, CDR1 KGHSH and CDR2 LQKENI. Trimming pared 3 bases from V and 2 bases from J, leaving 10 bases between. The CDR3 length is 15 residues. CDR3 protein: CASSPRTANTGELFF. CDR3 sequence (DNA): TGTGCCAGCTCACCCCGGACAGCTAACACCGGGGAGCTGTTTTTT.

V is TRBV7-9 and J is TRBJ2-1; 7 nucleotides line up with TRBD2. There are 14 residues in the CDR3. Trimming took 3 bases from V and 7 from J; bases not matched to a gene: 6. CDR1 and CDR2 (germline): SEHNR, FQNEAQ (reference sequence). CDR3 sequence (DNA): TGTGCCAGCAGCTTTCGACTAGCACGGAATGAGCAGTTCTTC. Protein product: CASSFRLARNEQFF.

The J gene is TRBJ1-1, the V gene TRBV9; TRBD1 aligns across 8 bases. The CDR3 consists of 13 residues. Germline CDR1 is SGDLS and CDR2 is YYNGEE. The V and J ends lost 3 bases and 8 bases, in that order; junction bases with no gene match: 6. The CDR3 coding sequence is TGTGCCAGCAGCGCCGGGACAGGCCAAGAAGCTTTCTTT. The encoded protein is CASSAGTGQEAFF.

V usage is TRBV6-2 or TRBV6-3 and J usage is TRBJ1-2; no definite D call. V lost 5 bases and J 4 bases, leaving 11 bases between the germline ends. This CDR3 has 13 amino acids. Germline CDR1 and CDR2: MNHEY and SVGEGT. The CDR3: CASSRSMVYGYTF. DNA for the CDR3: TGTGCCAGCAGTAGGAGTATGGTCTATGGCTACACCTTC.

The J gene is TRBJ1-4, the V gene TRBV5-1, with D tentatively TRBD1 (6 bases). V gave up 2 bases and J gave up 3 bases, with 14 bases separating them. Germline V gives CDR1 SGHRS, CDR2 YFSETQ. This CDR3 region has 16 residues. The CDR3 nucleotides are TGCGCCAGCAGCTTAAGCCGGGACATAGCTAATGAAAAACTGTTTTTT. Protein product: CASSLSRDIANEKLFF.

The chain has TRBV4-2 and TRBJ1-2; 7 bases line up with TRBD1. The CDR3 totals 15 residues. The V gene end was trimmed by 0 bases and the J gene end by 4 bases; junction bases not matched to a gene: 5. Germline V gene sequence: CDR1 LGHNA, CDR2 YNFKEQ. CDR3 in DNA: TGTGCCAGCAGCCAAGATCAGGGGGGAATCTATGGCTACACCTTC. It translates to CASSQDQGGIYGYTF.

The sample holds one count of this clone. This rearrangement joins TRBV9 to TRBJ1-1, with D hard to call. The V end was cut by 4 bases, the J end by 4 bases, with 14 bases between. In germline, CDR1 is SGDLS, CDR2 YYNGEE. The CDR3 loop spans 14 amino acids. In DNA, the CDR3 is TGTGCCAGCAGCAGAAGCCCCTCGGCCACTGAAGCTTTCTTT. Protein sequence: CASSRSPSATEAFF.

The V and J genes are TRBV6-1 and TRBJ2-3, with 9 bases identical to TRBD2. The CDR3 is made up of 19 amino acids. The V gene's germline CDR1 is MNHNS and CDR2 SASEGT. The junction had 14 bases not matched to a gene; V was cut back by 3 bases and J by 1 base. The CDR3 loop reads CASSEMGPSGDTGTDTQYF. The CDR3 DNA sequence: TGTGCCAGCAGTGAGATGGGGCCTAGCGGGGATACGGGCACAGATACGCAGTATTTT.